The entry below gives a single T cell receptor beta chain sequence along with its context. Repertoires were generated with immunoSEQ multiplex PCR, while TCRdb's copy carries only in-frame clones and drops some. Of some 120,000 clones detected, 75% to 95% appear once; the ten largest clones hold 2% to 2.5%. The data were taken from a study of control samples from healthy donors and cancer patients. The V gene lost 1 base and the J gene lost 0 bases, with 10 bases spanning the gap. The CDR3 is 15 residues long. Germline-derived CDR1 and CDR2 are PRHDT and FYEKMQ (reference sequence). This chain uses TRBV13 with TRBJ2-7; D remains unclear. This receptor was taken from a man between 18 and 35 years old in good health. Sequenced material: blood. CDR3 bases: TGTGCCAGCAGCTTAGCGTACTCCGGCTCCTACGAGCAGTACTTC. This gives the protein CASSLAYSGSYEQYF. Drawing the rest from reference TRBV13 and TRBJ2-7, the complete variable domain is AAGVIQSPRHLIKEKRETATLKCYPIPRHDTVYWYQQGPGQDPQFLISFYEKMQSDKGSIPDRFSAQQFSDYHSELNMSSLELGDSALYFCASSLAYSGSYEQYFGPGTRLTVT.